This paragraph reports one T cell receptor (beta chain). This specimen belongs to a study of blood T cell repertoires in COVID-19. Study information: Acute and convalescent COVID-19 samples came from the United States, Italy and Spain. The analysed material was cDNA or gDNA that came from T cells, B-cell-depleted T cells, or PBMCs.

Authors' processing steps: Reference gene primer amplification gave nucleated cell count estimates. Here immunoSEQ multiplex PCR was the method, and the copy in TCRdb shows in-frame clones only, minus some. The V and J calls and clone size come from that table; D and trimming were worked out from the DNA. The table lists roughly 95,000 clones, over 80% of them singletons. Germline V lookup: CDR1 KGHDR, CDR2 SFDVKD. CDR3 length equals 14 residues. The V gene lost 5 bases and the J gene lost 1 base, with 8 bases spanning the gap. This sequence joins TRBV24-1 and TRBJ1-5; the D is unclear. The receptor's source is an elderly man with acute or convalescent COVID-19. Material for sequencing was peripheral blood. For the CDR3, the DNA is TGTGCCACCAGTGTCGCTCAGAGCAATCAGCCCCAGCATTTT. Its protein product is CATSVAQSNQPQHF.